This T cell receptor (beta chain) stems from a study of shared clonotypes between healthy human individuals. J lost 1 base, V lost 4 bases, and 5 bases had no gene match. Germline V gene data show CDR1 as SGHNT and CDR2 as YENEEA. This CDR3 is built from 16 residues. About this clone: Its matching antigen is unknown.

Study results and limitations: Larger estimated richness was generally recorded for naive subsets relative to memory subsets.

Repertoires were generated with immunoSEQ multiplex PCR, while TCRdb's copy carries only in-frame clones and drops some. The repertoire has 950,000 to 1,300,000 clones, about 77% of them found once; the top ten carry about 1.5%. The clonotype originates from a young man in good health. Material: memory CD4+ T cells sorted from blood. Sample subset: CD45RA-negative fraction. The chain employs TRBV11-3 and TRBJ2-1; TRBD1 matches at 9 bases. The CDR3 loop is CASSSTGTGSYNEQFF. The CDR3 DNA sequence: TGTGCCAGCAGCTCGACCGGGACAGGGTCCTACAATGAGCAGTTCTTC.